Shown below are 22 T cell receptor beta chains from a single sample sequenced in a study of T cells in Graves' hyperthyroidism and ophthalmopathy. Amplified regions were TCR beta CDR3 sequences from RNA transcripts. The HTBI set primed first-round TCR CDR3 RT-PCR. TCRdb reprocessed the multiplex PCR reads with MiXCR, giving one entry per CDR3 protein. The top ten hold under 15% of the sample, which has hundreds of thousands of distinct CDR3 sequences, about 14% seen once. The sequenced sample was blood. Source of these receptors: a woman in her fifties or sixties with Graves' ophthalmopathy.

The chain couples TRBV5-1 to TRBJ1-2; TRBD1 aligns across 9 bases. V was clipped by 5 bases and J by 2 bases; unmatched bases: 4. The CDR3 is 14 amino acids. Germline-derived CDR1 and CDR2 are SGHRS and YFSETQ. The CDR3 coding sequence is TGCGCCAGCAGGCCCACAGGGGGCAACTATGGCTACACCTTC. Translation: CASRPTGGNYGYTF.

Ten or more counts support this clonotype. The chain is built from TRBV29-1 and TRBJ1-4; perhaps TRBD1 as D (6 bases). The V gene lost 6 bases and the J gene lost 5 bases, with 19 bases spanning the gap. Germline V lookup: CDR1 SQVTM, CDR2 ANQGSEA. The CDR3 length is 15 residues. CDR3 amino acids: CSVLKVDSENEKLFF. The CDR3 bases are TGCAGCGTACTCAAGGTGGACAGCGAGAATGAAAAACTGTTTTTT.

This clonotype was counted a few times. The rearrangement uses TRBV24-1 and TRBJ2-1, with 12 bases lining up with TRBD2. Germline-derived CDR1 and CDR2 are KGHDR and SFDVKD. This CDR3 is built from 16 residues. Losses at the gene ends were 3 bases for V and 5 bases for J; bases not matched to a gene: 4. Here the CDR3 DNA reads TGTGCCACCAGTGATCCTAGCGGGAGGGTCCACAATGAGCAGTTCTTC. This gives the protein CATSDPSGRVHNEQFF.

This clonotype was seen at least ten times. The chain combines TRBV3-1 with TRBJ2-1; TRBD2 aligns across 7 bases. The germline V gene has CDR1 LGHDT and CDR2 YNNKEL (reference sequence). The CDR3 consists of 16 residues. Trimming at V came to 1 base and at J to 7 bases, leaving 10 bases not matched to a gene. The CDR3 loop is CASSQALATSENEQFF. CDR3 DNA sequence: TGTGCCAGCAGCCAAGCACTAGCGACTTCGGAAAATGAGCAGTTCTTC.

This clonotype has ten or more counts. The chain couples TRBV27 to TRBJ2-1, with 8 bases lining up with TRBD1. Germline CDR1 and CDR2: MNHEY and SMNVEV (reference sequence). The CDR3 runs 16 residues. With 3 bases clipped from V and 8 bases from J, the junction kept 12 bases outside the gene matches. The CDR3 sequence is CASSFLTPGQADEQFF. The CDR3 DNA sequence: TGTGCCAGCAGTTTCCTAACACCGGGACAGGCGGATGAGCAGTTCTTC.

This clonotype was counted at least ten times. The rearrangement links TRBV28 to TRBJ2-7, with 8 bases fitting TRBD1. CDR1 MDHEN and CDR2 SYDVKM come from the germline V gene. Trimming removed 5 bases from V and 9 bases from J; junction bases left unmatched: 15. This CDR3 has 15 amino acids. CDR3: CASSTRQGTLLGQYF. The CDR3 coding sequence is TGTGCCAGCAGTACCCGACAGGGGACCCTCCTGGGGCAGTACTTC.

In its sample, this clonotype was seen many times. The chain couples TRBV20-1 to TRBJ2-2; TRBD2 matches 11 bases. The CDR3 contains 16 residues. From germline, CDR1 is DFQATT and CDR2 SNEGSKA (reference sequence). V lost 1 base and J lost 3; bases outside the gene matches: 4. CDR3 residues: CSARGFSGRDTGELFF. The CDR3 DNA follows: TGCAGTGCTAGAGGGTTTAGCGGGAGGGACACCGGGGAGCTGTTTTTT.

Only a few counts were recorded for this clonotype. The chain uses TRBV6-5 and TRBJ1-5; perhaps TRBD1 as D (5 bases). V was trimmed by 1 base and J by 3 bases, leaving 7 bases between them. The CDR3 sequence is 14 residues long. Germline V CDR1 and CDR2: MNHEY, SVGAGI. The CDR3 reads CASSYLDTNQPQHF. The CDR3, as DNA: TGTGCCAGCAGTTACTTGGACACCAATCAGCCCCAGCATTTT.

This clonotype came up a few times. The chain has TRBV5-1 and TRBJ2-3, with 14 bases fitting TRBD2. CDR3 size: 17 residues. The V gene end was trimmed by 2 bases and the J gene end by 4 bases; junction bases not matched to a gene: 6. Germline V gene lookup returns CDR1 SGHRS and CDR2 YFSETQ. CDR3 protein: CASSFGQGLAGADTQYF. CDR3 nucleotide sequence: TGCGCCAGCAGCTTCGGACAGGGACTAGCGGGAGCAGATACGCAGTATTTT.

This clonotype was recorded a few times. This chain connects TRBV20-1 to TRBJ1-3; D is unresolved. The V end was cut by 6 bases, the J end by 0 bases, with 6 bases between. This CDR3 is 12 amino acids long. Germline assignment: CDR1 DFQATT and CDR2 SNEGSKA (reference sequence). The CDR3: CSAGVSGNTIYF. For the CDR3, the DNA is TGCAGTGCAGGAGTCTCTGGAAACACCATATATTTT.

The genes are TRBV6-1 and TRBJ2-7; D could derive from TRBD1 or TRBD2 (6 bases each). V was clipped by 4 bases and J by 2 bases, with 18 bases between them. The CDR3 contains 16 residues. Germline CDR1 is MNHNS and CDR2 is SASEGT. CDR3 sequence reads: CASSGEGGAGPYEQYF. In DNA form, the CDR3 reads TGTGCCAGCAGTGGCGAGGGGGGAGCGGGCCCCTACGAGCAGTACTTC.

Concerning this clonotype: A much larger clone differs from this one at a single base, so this may be a read error. The J gene is TRBJ2-7, the V gene TRBV7-9, with 13 bases that match TRBD2. The CDR3 runs to 15 residues. Germline V gene data show CDR1 as SEHNR and CDR2 as FQNEAQ (reference sequence). This CDR3 is CANSSTSGRAHEQYF. The CDR3 nucleotides read TGTGCCAACAGCTCAACTAGCGGGAGGGCCCACGAGCAGTACTTC. Combining the CDR3 with reference TRBV7-9 and TRBJ2-7 gives the whole variable domain DTGVSQNPRHKITKRGQNVTFRCDPISEHNRLYWYRQTLGQGPEFLTYFQNEAQLEKSRLLSDRFSAERPKGSFSTLEIQRTEQGDSAMYLCANSSTSGRAHEQYFGPGTRLTVT.

The CDR3 coding sequence is TGTGCCAGCAGCCAAGTCGGCGGGAGGGCTACGAAGACCCAGTACTTC. Encoded protein: CASSQVGGRATKTQYF. This rearrangement joins TRBV14 to TRBJ2-5; 9 positions match TRBD2. Trimming at V came to 1 base and at J to 6 bases, leaving 9 bases not matched to a gene. This CDR3 spans 16 amino acids. From germline, CDR1 is SGHDN and CDR2 FVKESK.

This clonotype was detected many times. The rearrangement uses TRBV5-1 and TRBJ2-1; 11 bases agree with TRBD2. With V trimmed by 3 bases and J by 7 bases, 6 bases remained unmatched. The CDR3 is 15 amino acids. From germline, CDR1 is SGHRS and CDR2 YFSETQ. The CDR3 is CASSSLAGGPNEQFF. CDR3 DNA: TGCGCCAGCAGCTCCTTAGCGGGAGGGCCTAATGAGCAGTTCTTC.

The chain is built from TRBV27 and TRBJ1-5; the D gene is possibly TRBD1 (5 bases). Trimming shortened V by 5 bases and J by 4 bases, and 18 bases separated the two germline ends. The CDR3 extends over 16 amino acids. Germline V CDR1 and CDR2: MNHEY, SMNVEV (reference sequence). The CDR3 region has the DNA TGTGCCAGCAGTCCCCGGGACCGCATTAGGAATCAGCCCCAGCATTTT. Protein sequence: CASSPRDRIRNQPQHF.

A few counts support this clonotype. The chain carries TRBV19 and TRBJ1-1; 10 bases agree with TRBD1. This CDR3 is 16 amino acids long. With V trimmed by 5 bases and J by 2 bases, 8 bases remained unmatched. Germline V CDR1 and CDR2: LNHDA, SQIVND (reference sequence). The CDR3 DNA follows: TGTGCCAGTAGTGCCGACAGGGGGCAAGGTAACACTGAAGCTTTCTTT. Protein sequence: CASSADRGQGNTEAFF.

This clonotype occurred many times. V is TRBV7-2 and J is TRBJ2-5; TRBD1 or TRBD2 may be the D gene (7 bases each). The germline CDR1 and CDR2 sequences are SGHTA and FQGNSA. The CDR3 length is 15 residues. Trimming pared 1 base from V and 5 bases from J, leaving 14 bases between. The CDR3 coding sequence is TGTGCCAGCAGCTTAGGGGCAGGGGGGGGCGAGACCCAGTACTTC. It is translated as CASSLGAGGGETQYF.

Concerning this clonotype itself: With a much larger clone just one base away, this may be a read error. This rearrangement joins TRBV3-1 to TRBJ2-1; 9 positions match TRBD2. CDR1 is LGHDT and CDR2 is YNNKEL in the germline V gene (reference sequence). The CDR3 covers 16 residues. The CDR3 here is CAGSQDVTSGYNEQFF. The CDR3 DNA is TGTGCCGGCAGCCAAGATGTGACTAGCGGTTACAATGAGCAGTTCTTC.

V usage is TRBV6-1 and J usage is TRBJ2-1; the match to TRBD2 covers 15 bases. V gave up 8 bases and J gave up 0 bases; unmatched junction bases: 5. The CDR3 is 17 residues long. The germline V gene has CDR1 MNHNS and CDR2 SASEGT. Here the CDR3 DNA reads TGTGCCAGCTGGACTAGCGGGAGGGCAAGCTCCTACAATGAGCAGTTCTTC. This translates into CASWTSGRASSYNEQFF.

This chain links TRBV15 with TRBJ2-4; no definite D call. CDR3 length equals 13 residues. Trimming removed 8 bases from V and 7 bases from J, with 15 bases in between. Germline CDR1 LNHNV, CDR2 YYDKDF (reference sequence). CDR3 amino acids: CATSSVIGNIQYF. CDR3 in DNA: TGTGCCACCTCTTCGGTAATCGGGAACATTCAGTACTTC.

This chain joins TRBV13 and TRBJ1-5; D is uncertain. The V end lost 1 base, the J end lost 7 bases, and 8 bases lay between the germline ends. The CDR3 is made up of 13 amino acids. Germline V gene data show CDR1 as PRHDT and CDR2 as FYEKMQ (reference sequence). DNA for the CDR3: TGTGCCAGCAGCTTAGCGGTAAAGCAGCCCCAGCATTTT. Translating gives CASSLAVKQPQHF.

J is TRBJ2-2 and V is TRBV27; possible D gene TRBD1, 5 bases. Trimming cost V 0 bases and J 9 bases, with 8 bases left between them. Germline CDR1 and CDR2: MNHEY and SMNVEV (reference sequence). This CDR3 has 13 residues. The CDR3 sequence: CASSLSKGRELFF. The CDR3 DNA follows: TGTGCCAGCAGTTTATCTAAGGGGAGGGAGCTGTTTTTT.